This T cell receptor beta chain was captured in a study of T cells in Graves' hyperthyroidism and ophthalmopathy. General study results and limits: Among clonotypes expanded in thyroid above 0.001, most were also found in blood.

V shed 5 bases and J shed 3 bases, with 17 bases lying between them. Germline CDR1 LNHDA, CDR2 SQIVND (reference sequence). The CDR3 has 16 amino acids. Regions amplified from RNA transcripts were the TCR beta CDR3 regions. In the first-round RT-PCR of the TCR CDR3, the HTBI primer set was used. TCRdb itself ran the multiplex PCR reads through MiXCR, one entry per CDR3 protein. The sample shows hundreds of thousands of distinct CDR3 sequences, about 15% of them seen only once. Ten or more counts support this clonotype. No antigen is known for it. Source material: blood. V gene TRBV19 combines with J gene TRBJ1-5; D call uncertain. The TCR sequence derives from a woman between 40 and 55 years old with Graves' ophthalmopathy. CDR3 DNA: TGTGCCAGTAGTGCGACACCTTTCGAAGTCAATCAGCCCCAGCATTTT. Its protein is CASSATPFEVNQPQHF.